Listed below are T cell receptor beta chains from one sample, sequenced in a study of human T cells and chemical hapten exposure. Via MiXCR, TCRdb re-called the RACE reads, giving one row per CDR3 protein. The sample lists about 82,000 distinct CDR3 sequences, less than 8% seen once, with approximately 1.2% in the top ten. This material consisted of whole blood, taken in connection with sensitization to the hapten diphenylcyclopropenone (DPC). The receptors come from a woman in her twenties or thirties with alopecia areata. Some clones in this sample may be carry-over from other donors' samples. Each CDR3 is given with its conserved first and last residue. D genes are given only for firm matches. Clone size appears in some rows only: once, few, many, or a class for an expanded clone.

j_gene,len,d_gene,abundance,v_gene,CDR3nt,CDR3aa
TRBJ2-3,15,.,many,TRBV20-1,TGCAGCCTCAACCCCGTTGGGGGCCCCGTAGATACGCAGTATTTT,CSLNPVGGPVDTQYF
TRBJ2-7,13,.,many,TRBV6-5,TGTGCCAGCACCCCACTCTTCCACGGGGAGCAGTACTTC,CASTPLFHGEQYF
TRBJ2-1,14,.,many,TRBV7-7,TGTGCTAGCAGCTTATCCAGGGATGGCCATGAGCAGTTCTTC,CASSLSRDGHEQFF
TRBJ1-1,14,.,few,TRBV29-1,TGCAGCGTTGAAGGCCTTAGGGAGAACACTGAAGCTTTCTTT,CSVEGLRENTEAFF
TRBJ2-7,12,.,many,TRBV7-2,TGTGCCAGCAGCCCCCGTTGGTACGAGCAGTACTTC,CASSPRWYEQYF
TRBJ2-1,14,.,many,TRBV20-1,TGCAGTGCTAGAGATCAGGGAGACTACAATGAGCAGTTCTTC,CSARDQGDYNEQFF
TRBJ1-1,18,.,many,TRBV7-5,.,CISVPEAHGTGMDTEAFF
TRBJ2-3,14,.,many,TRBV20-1,TGCAGTGCTAGAGACCCGACATACACAGATACGCAGTATTTT,CSARDPTYTDTQYF
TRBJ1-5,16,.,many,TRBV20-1,TGCAGTGCTAGAGGGGAGACGCCTGGCTCTAATCAGCCCCAGCATTTT,CSARGETPGSNQPQHF
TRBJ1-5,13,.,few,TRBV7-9,TGTGCCAGCACCGACTATAGCAATCAGCCCCAGCATTTT,CASTDYSNQPQHF
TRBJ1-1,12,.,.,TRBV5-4,TGTGCCAGCAGCTTGGACTCGACTGAAGCTTTCTTT,CASSLDSTEAFF
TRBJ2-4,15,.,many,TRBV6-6,TGTGCCAGCAGTTCCCGGGCCCCGGGAATGGACATTCAGTACTTC,CASSSRAPGMDIQYF
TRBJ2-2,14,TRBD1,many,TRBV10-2,TGCGCCAGCACCCCGGGACAGGGGACCGGGGAGCTGTTTTTT,CASTPGQGTGELFF
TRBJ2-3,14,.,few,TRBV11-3,TGTGCCAGCAGCTTAGCAAGGGCCACAGATACGCAGTATTTT,CASSLARATDTQYF
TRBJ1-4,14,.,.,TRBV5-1,TGCGCCAGCAGCTTCGGTCGCCAGAGTGAAAAACTGTTTTTT,CASSFGRQSEKLFF
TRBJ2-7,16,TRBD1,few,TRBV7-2,TGTGCCAGCAGCCCCAAAGTTGGGACAGGGCGCTACGAGCAGTACTTC,CASSPKVGTGRYEQYF
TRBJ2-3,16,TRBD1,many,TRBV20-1,TGCAGTGCTCCTTCTCCGGGACAGGGGGCATCAGATACGCAGTATTTT,CSAPSPGQGASDTQYF
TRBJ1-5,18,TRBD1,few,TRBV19,TGTGCCAGTAGTCCCCCGGGACAGGGGACGAGGGGCAATCAGCCCCAGCATTTT,CASSPPGQGTRGNQPQHF
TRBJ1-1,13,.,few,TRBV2,TGTGCCAGCATCTCCAATCCGGGTACCCAAGCTTTCTTT,CASISNPGTQAFF
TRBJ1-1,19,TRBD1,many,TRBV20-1,TGCAGTGCTAGAGATTGGCAGGGGGCTACTTGGCAGCGAAACACTGAAGCTTTCTTT,CSARDWQGATWQRNTEAFF
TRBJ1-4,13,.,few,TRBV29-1,TGCAGCGCCAGCCGTCAGTTTAATGAAAAACTGTTTTTT,CSASRQFNEKLFF
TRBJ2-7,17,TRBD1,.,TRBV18,TGTGCCAGCTCACCAAGTAGTTCTCGGACAGGACTCTACGAGCAGTACTTC,CASSPSSSRTGLYEQYF
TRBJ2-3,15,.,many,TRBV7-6,TGTGCCAGCAGCCCGACGGGGGCTGGCACAGATACGCAGTATTTT,CASSPTGAGTDTQYF
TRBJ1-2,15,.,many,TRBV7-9,TGTGCCAGCACCCCGATACGTCAAGCTAACTATGGCTACACCTTC,CASTPIRQANYGYTF
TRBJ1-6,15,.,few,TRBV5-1,TGCGCCAGCAGCTTATCGCAGCTCCCTAATTCACCCCTCCACTTT,CASSLSQLPNSPLHF
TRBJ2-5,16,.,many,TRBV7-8,TGTGCCAGCAGCTTAGGCTACATGGGGGCCGGGGAGACCCAGTACTTC,CASSLGYMGAGETQYF